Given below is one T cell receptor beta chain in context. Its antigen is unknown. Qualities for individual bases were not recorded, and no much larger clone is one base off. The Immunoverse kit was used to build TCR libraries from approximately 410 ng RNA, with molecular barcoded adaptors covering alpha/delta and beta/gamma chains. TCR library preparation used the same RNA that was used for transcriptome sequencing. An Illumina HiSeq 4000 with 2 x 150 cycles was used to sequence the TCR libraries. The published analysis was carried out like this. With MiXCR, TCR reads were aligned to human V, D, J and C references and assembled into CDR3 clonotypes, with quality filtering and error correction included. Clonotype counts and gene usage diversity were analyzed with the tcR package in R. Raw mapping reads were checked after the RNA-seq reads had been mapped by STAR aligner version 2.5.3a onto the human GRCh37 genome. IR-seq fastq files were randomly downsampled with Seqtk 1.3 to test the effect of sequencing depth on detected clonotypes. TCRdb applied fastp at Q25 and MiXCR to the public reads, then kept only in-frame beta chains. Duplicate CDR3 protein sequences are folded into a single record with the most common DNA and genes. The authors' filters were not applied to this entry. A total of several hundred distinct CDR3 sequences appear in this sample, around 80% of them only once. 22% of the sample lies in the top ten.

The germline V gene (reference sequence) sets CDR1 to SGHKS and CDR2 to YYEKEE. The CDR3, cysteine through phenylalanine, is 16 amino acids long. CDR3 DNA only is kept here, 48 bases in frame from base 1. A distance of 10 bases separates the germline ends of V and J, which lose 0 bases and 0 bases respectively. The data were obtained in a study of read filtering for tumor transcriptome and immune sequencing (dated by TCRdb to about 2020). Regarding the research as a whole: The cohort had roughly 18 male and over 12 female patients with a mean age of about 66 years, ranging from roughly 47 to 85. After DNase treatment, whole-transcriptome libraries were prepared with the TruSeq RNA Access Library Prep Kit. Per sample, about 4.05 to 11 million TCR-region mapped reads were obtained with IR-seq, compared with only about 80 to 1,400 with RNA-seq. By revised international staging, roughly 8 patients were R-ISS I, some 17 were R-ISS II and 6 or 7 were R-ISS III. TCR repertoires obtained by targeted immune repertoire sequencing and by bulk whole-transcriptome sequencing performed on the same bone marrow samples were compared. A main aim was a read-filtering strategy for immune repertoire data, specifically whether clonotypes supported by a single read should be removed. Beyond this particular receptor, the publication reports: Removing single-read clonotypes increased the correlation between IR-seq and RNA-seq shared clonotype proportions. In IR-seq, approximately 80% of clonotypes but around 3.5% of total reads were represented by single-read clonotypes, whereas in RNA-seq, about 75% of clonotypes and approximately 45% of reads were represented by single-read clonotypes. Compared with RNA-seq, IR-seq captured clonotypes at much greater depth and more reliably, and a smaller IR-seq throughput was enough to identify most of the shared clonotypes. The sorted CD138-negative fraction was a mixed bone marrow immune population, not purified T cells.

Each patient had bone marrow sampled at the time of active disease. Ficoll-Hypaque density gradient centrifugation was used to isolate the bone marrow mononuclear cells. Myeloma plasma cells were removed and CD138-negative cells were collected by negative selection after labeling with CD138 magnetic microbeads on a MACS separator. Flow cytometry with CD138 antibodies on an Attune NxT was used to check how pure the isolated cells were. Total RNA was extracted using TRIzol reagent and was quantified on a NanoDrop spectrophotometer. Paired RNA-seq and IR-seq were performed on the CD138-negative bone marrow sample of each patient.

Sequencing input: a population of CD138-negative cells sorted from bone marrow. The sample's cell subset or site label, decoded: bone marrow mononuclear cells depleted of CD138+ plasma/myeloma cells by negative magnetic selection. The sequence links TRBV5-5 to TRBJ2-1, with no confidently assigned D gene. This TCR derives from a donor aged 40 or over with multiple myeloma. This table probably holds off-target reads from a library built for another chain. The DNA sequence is TGTGCCAGCAGCTTGGTCCTTTCGGGCTCCTACAATGAGCAGTTCTTC. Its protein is CASSLVLSGSYNEQFF.